The 20 T cell receptor beta chains given below trace back to one sample, sequenced in a study of blood T cells in healthy people across ages. For the second PCR, which ran for about 7 to 11 cycles, a sample-barcoded 5' primer and a J-beta primer mix were used. From the 5' RACE reads, TCRdb called clonotypes with MiXCR, one entry per CDR3 protein. The sample yields about 970,000 distinct CDR3 sequences, roughly 51% seen once. Sequenced input: blood. The receptors originated from a woman aged 55-69 years in good health.

As for this clonotype: A much larger clone differs by one base, so this may be a read error. J is TRBJ2-7 and V is TRBV4-1; the D gene is possibly TRBD1 (5 bases). The CDR3 consists of 15 residues. Germline-derived CDR1 and CDR2 are MGHRA and YSYEKL. The CDR3 loop reads CASGQVPGSAYEQYF. As DNA, the CDR3 is TGCGCCAGCGGCCAAGTGCCAGGGTCAGCCTACGAGCAGTACTTC.

The chain links TRBV13 to TRBJ1-5, with 7 bases matching TRBD1. The CDR3 runs to 16 residues. Germline CDR1 and CDR2: PRHDT and FYEKMQ (reference sequence). The V and J ends lost 5 bases and 4 bases, in that order; junction bases with no gene match: 11. DNA of the CDR3: TGTGCCAGCAGCCCCTCAGGAGGGGGCTGGAATCAGCCCCAGCATTTT. It yields the protein CASSPSGGGWNQPQHF.

V usage is TRBV5-1 and J usage is TRBJ2-5, with 8 bases lining up with TRBD1. CDR3 length: 16 residues. Germline V gives CDR1 SGHRS, CDR2 YFSETQ. V shed 3 bases and J 11 bases; nucleotides not matched to a gene: 18. The CDR3 protein is CASSSSWTGFNNEQYF. The CDR3 coding sequence is TGCGCCAGCAGCTCAAGCTGGACAGGGTTCAACAATGAGCAGTACTTC. The whole variable domain, filled in from reference TRBV5-1 and TRBJ2-5, reads KAGVTQTPRYLIKTRGQQVTLSCSPISGHRSVSWYQQTPGQGLQFLFEYFSETQRNKGNFPGRFSGRQFSNSRSEMNVSTLELGDSALYLCASSSSWTGFNNEQYFGPGTRLLVL.

This clonotype has only a few counts. The genes are TRBV28 and TRBJ1-6, with 7 bases identical to TRBD1. V gave up 6 bases and J gave up 7 bases; unmatched junction bases: 9. The CDR3 sequence is 15 residues long. Per germline, CDR1 MDHEN and CDR2 SYDVKM. The CDR3: CASSRGQRRNSPLHF. In nucleotides, the CDR3 is TGTGCCAGCAGCAGGGGACAGCGGAGAAATTCACCCCTCCACTTT.

The chain has TRBV5-1 and TRBJ1-1, with 7 positions matching TRBD1. The CDR3 has 16 residues. Germline loops: CDR1 SGHRS, CDR2 YFSETQ. The ends lost 1 base at V and 4 bases at J; junction bases unmatched: 10. CDR3: CASSLRGGAVGTEAFF. The CDR3 nucleotides are TGCGCCAGCAGCTTGAGAGGGGGCGCGGTGGGCACTGAAGCTTTCTTT.

Comment on this clonotype: One end of the junction is discordant with germline, which a read error may explain. The chain employs TRBV3-1 and TRBJ2-7; 9 bases are shared with TRBD2. Germline lookup yields CDR1 LGHDT and CDR2 YNNKEL (reference sequence). The CDR3 spans 15 residues. CDR3 residues: CASSPTTSGSYGQYF. In DNA, the CDR3 is TGTGCCAGCAGCCCAACGACTAGCGGTTCCTACGGGCAGTACTTC.

This clonotype was seen a few times. The J gene is TRBJ1-2, the V gene TRBV4-1; D perhaps matches TRBD1 (5 bases). The CDR3 is 13 residues long. The germline V gene encodes CDR1 MGHRA and CDR2 YSYEKL. V was clipped by 4 bases and J by 8 bases, with 14 bases between them. DNA for the CDR3: TGCGCCAGCAGCCCACCAGGGTTTGGAGGCTACACCTTC. This encodes CASSPPGFGGYTF.

V is TRBV18 and J is TRBJ2-5, with D perhaps TRBD2 (6 bases). The CDR3 runs to 15 residues. Between the trimmed V and J ends, which lost 3 bases and 4 bases, there was a span of 15 bases. Germline V gene data show CDR1 as KGHSH and CDR2 as LQKENI. CDR3 loop: CASSPYSGGRETQYF. The CDR3 DNA sequence: TGTGCCAGCTCACCGTACTCTGGAGGGCGAGAGACCCAGTACTTC.

This clonotype was detected only a few times. This chain joins TRBV10-3 and TRBJ2-5; 9 bases are shared with TRBD2. The germline CDR1 and CDR2 sequences are ENHRY and SYGVKD. J was trimmed by 4 bases and V by 3 bases; bases with no gene match: 6. The CDR3 has 15 residues. The CDR3 loop is CAISDPGLAPETQYF. The CDR3 DNA reads as TGTGCCATCAGTGACCCGGGACTAGCTCCAGAGACCCAGTACTTC.

The rearrangement joins TRBV7-2 to TRBJ2-7; D not resolved. TRBJ2-5 matches the DNA end more closely, so the J call is doubtful. The CDR3 extends over 11 amino acids. Germline CDR1 reads SGHTA; CDR2 reads FQGNSA. The CDR3: CTSSLLETQYF. CDR3 nucleotide sequence: TGTACCAGCAGCTTACTAGAGACCCAGTACTTC.

The chain links TRBV9 to TRBJ2-7; no definite D call. Trimming took off 4 bases at V and 2 bases at J, with 13 bases between the two ends. Germline values: CDR1 SGDLS, CDR2 YYNGEE. The CDR3 is made up of 14 amino acids. The CDR3 coding sequence is TGTGCCAGCAGCCCTAGTGGGGTTGCCTACGAGCAGTACTTC. Translating gives CASSPSGVAYEQYF.

This clonotype was seen once. The chain recombines TRBV29-1 with TRBJ2-2, with 10 positions matching TRBD2. The CDR3 length is 17 residues. Germline CDR1 SQVTM, CDR2 ANQGSEA. V gave up 4 bases and J gave up 5 bases; unmatched junction bases: 13. The CDR3 DNA reads TGCAGCGTTGGCCGCCACTTAGCGGGAGGAAATACCGGGGAGCTGTTTTTT. Encoded protein: CSVGRHLAGGNTGELFF.

The chain uses TRBV20-1 and TRBJ2-1; TRBD2 aligns across 11 bases. The trim removed 6 bases at V and 5 bases at J, leaving 9 bases unmatched. CDR1 is DFQATT, CDR2 SNEGSKA, per germline (reference sequence). This CDR3 is 15 amino acids long. The CDR3 spells CSAATSGRTNNEQFF. In DNA, the CDR3 is TGCAGTGCGGCAACTAGCGGGAGAACCAACAATGAGCAGTTCTTC.

The count of this clonotype is one. This chain connects TRBV29-1 to TRBJ2-3, with TRBD1 as a possible D gene (5 bases). V lost 6 bases and J 1 base, leaving 14 bases between the germline ends. CDR1 is SQVTM and CDR2 is ANQGSEA in the germline V gene. There are 14 residues in the CDR3. CDR3 DNA sequence: TGCAGCGTCTCAGGGCCACAGCGCACAGATACGCAGTATTTT. It codes for CSVSGPQRTDTQYF.

This clonotype was counted a few times. The chain combines TRBV7-2 with TRBJ1-2; D unclear. The V gene's germline CDR1 is SGHTA and CDR2 FQGNSA. This CDR3 has 14 residues. Trimming shortened V by 5 bases and J by 8 bases, and 18 bases separated the two germline ends. The CDR3: CASSPIDTPEGYTF. The CDR3, as DNA: TGTGCCAGCAGCCCCATCGACACGCCGGAGGGCTACACCTTC.

This rearrangement joins TRBV28 to TRBJ1-5; D unresolved. This CDR3 is built from 12 residues. Germline CDR1 reads MDHEN; CDR2 reads SYDVKM. V lost 6 bases and J 4 bases, leaving 7 bases between the germline ends. CDR3 in DNA: TGTGCCAGCAGGTCCCCAAATCAGCCCCAGCATTTT. This sequence encodes CASRSPNQPQHF.

V is TRBV7-4 and J is TRBJ2-5, with 10 bases lining up with TRBD2. This CDR3 comprises 15 residues. J was trimmed by 3 bases and V by 6 bases; bases with no gene match: 7. Per germline, CDR1 SGHVT and CDR2 SQSDAQ. This chain's CDR3 is CASRPLLAGKETQYF. Written as DNA, the CDR3 is TGTGCCAGCAGACCTCTACTAGCGGGAAAAGAGACCCAGTACTTC.

This chain connects TRBV7-2 to TRBJ2-7, with 10 positions matching TRBD2. The CDR3 totals 17 residues. CDR1 SGHTA and CDR2 FQGNSA come from the germline V gene. V gave up 1 base and J gave up 3 bases; unmatched junction bases: 9. The CDR3 DNA is TGTGCCAGCAGCTTAGAAGCTAGCGGGAGCATAGGCTACGAGCAGTACTTC. The encoded protein is CASSLEASGSIGYEQYF.

About this clonotype itself: At one end the junction does not follow the germline gene, possibly because of a read error. The chain couples TRBV7-3 to TRBJ2-2; D is tentatively TRBD1 or TRBD2 (5 bases each). This CDR3 is 15 amino acids long. Germline V lookup: CDR1 SGHTA, CDR2 FQGTGA. The CDR3 coding sequence is TGTGCCAGCAGCTTACAGGGCATCGTGGCCGGGGAGCGGTTTTTT. Protein sequence: CASSLQGIVAGERFF.

This chain joins TRBV28 and TRBJ2-3, with 8 positions matching TRBD2. The CDR3 has 13 residues. The germline V gene has CDR1 MDHEN and CDR2 SYDVKM. Losses at the gene ends were 8 bases for V and 6 bases for J; bases not matched to a gene: 7. The DNA of the CDR3 is TGTGCCAGCTTTACTAGCGGCCCCGATACGCAGTATTTT. It is translated as CASFTSGPDTQYF.